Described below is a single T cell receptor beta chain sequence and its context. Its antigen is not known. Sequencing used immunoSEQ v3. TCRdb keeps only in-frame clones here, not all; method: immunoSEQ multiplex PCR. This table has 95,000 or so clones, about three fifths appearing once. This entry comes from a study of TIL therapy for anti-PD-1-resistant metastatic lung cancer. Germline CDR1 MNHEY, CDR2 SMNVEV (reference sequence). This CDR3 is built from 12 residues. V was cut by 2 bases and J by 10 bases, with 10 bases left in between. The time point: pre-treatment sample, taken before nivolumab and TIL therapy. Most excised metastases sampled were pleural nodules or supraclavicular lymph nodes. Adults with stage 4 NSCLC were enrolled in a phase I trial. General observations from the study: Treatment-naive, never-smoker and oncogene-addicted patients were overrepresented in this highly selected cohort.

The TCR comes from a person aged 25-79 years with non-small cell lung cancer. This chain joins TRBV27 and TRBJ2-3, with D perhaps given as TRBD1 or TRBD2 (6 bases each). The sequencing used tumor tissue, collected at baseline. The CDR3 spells CASSLNREAQYF. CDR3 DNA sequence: TGTGCCAGCAGTTTAAACAGGGAGGCGCAGTATTTT.